This T cell receptor (beta chain) stems from a study of OX40 agonist ivuxolimab in advanced cancers. Study in general: The mean age was approximately 56 years, ranging from about 20 to 79, with under 90% of participants male.

The CDR3 extends over 14 amino acids. The V end lost 6 bases, the J end lost 0 bases, and 10 bases lay between the germline ends. CDR1 and CDR2 (germline): MDHEN, SYDVKM. Points on this clone: Its antigen is unidentified.

Whole-study results and caveats: Compared with CD4+, CD8+ T cells on average had more expanded clones. Both blood CD4+ and CD8+ T cells showed clonal growth by week 6 at 0.1 to 3.0 mg/kg.

Profiled with immunoSEQ multiplex PCR; TCRdb holds only in-frame clones, not every one. In the table there are about 76,000 clones, around 81% of which are singletons. The chain uses TRBV28 and TRBJ2-3; tentatively, D is TRBD2 (5 bases). This clonotype was obtained from an adult with an advanced solid tumor such as melanoma, head and neck, liver or kidney cancer. The sequences come from CD4+ or CD8+ T cells sorted from blood, collected in a trial of the OX40 agonist ivuxolimab. The CDR3, as DNA: TGTGCCAGCAGCTTCGGACTGAGCACAGATACGCAGTATTTT. Protein: CASSFGLSTDTQYF.